This entry describes one T cell receptor beta chain. The data belong to a study of blood T cells in healthy people across ages. Study as a whole: Template switching recovered approximately one barcoded beta molecule for every two T cells.

A J-beta primer mix and a sample-barcoded 5' primer were used in a second PCR of roughly 6 to 11 cycles. MiXCR, run by TCRdb on the 5' RACE reads, gives a single entry per CDR3 protein. The sample lists about 1.6 million distinct CDR3 sequences, about 35% occurring once. The V end was cut by 3 bases, the J end by 4 bases, with 9 bases between. Germline CDR1 and CDR2: SQVTM and ANQGSEA. The CDR3 is 12 residues long. This TCR was sampled from a woman in her twenties or thirties in good health. The chain carries TRBV29-1 and TRBJ1-2, with D possibly being TRBD1 (5 bases). Sequencing input: blood. The DNA for the CDR3 is TGCAGCGTTGAGGGGGAGTTCTATGGCTACACCTTC. Translation gives CSVEGEFYGYTF.